This T cell receptor (beta chain) was retrieved from a study (dated by TCRdb to about 2016). The sample holds a few counts of this clonotype. Its target antigen remains unknown. No much larger clonotype is one base removed from it; base qualities were not supplied. Receptors were amplified or captured by RT-PCR. Sequencing instrument: Illumina MiSeq. The raw public reads went through TCRdb reprocessing: fastp at Q25, MiXCR clone calling, in-frame beta chains kept. Merged by CDR3 protein, the rows form single entries marked with the most common genes and DNA. This sample comprises more than 600,000 distinct CDR3 sequences, approximately 15% of them detected only once. The ten largest account for 3.6% of the sample. V gives up 4 bases and J gives up 1 base, and the segment between their germline ends measures 13 bases. Measured from the cysteine to the phenylalanine, the CDR3 is 15 residues long. The read is trimmed to its CDR3 DNA, 45 bases read in frame from base 1. For CDR1 and CDR2, the germline V gene (reference sequence) lists LNHNV and YYDKDF.

This clonotype was obtained from a female donor in good health, serving as a healthy control. The rearrangement combines TRBV15 with TRBJ1-1; a confident D gene designation cannot be given. The sample consisted of memory CD4+ T cells from blood. The nucleotide sequence reads TGTGCCACCAGCACATACCGGACGGGGAACACTGAAGCTTTCTTT. The translation is CATSTYRTGNTEAFF.